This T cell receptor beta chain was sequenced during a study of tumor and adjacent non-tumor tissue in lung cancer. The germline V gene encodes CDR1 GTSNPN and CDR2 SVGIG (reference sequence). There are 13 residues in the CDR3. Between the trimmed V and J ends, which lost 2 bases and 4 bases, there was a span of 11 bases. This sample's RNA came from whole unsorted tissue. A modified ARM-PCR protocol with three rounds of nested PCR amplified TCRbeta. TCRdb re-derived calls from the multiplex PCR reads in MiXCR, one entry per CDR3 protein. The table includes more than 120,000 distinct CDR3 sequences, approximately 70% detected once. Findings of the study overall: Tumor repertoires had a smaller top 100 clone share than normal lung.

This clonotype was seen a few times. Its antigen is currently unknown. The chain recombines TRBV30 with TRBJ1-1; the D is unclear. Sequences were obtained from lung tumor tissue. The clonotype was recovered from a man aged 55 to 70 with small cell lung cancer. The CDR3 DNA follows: TGTGCCTGGAGTCTCGAAGGAGGCACTGAAGCTTTCTTT. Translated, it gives CAWSLEGGTEAFF.